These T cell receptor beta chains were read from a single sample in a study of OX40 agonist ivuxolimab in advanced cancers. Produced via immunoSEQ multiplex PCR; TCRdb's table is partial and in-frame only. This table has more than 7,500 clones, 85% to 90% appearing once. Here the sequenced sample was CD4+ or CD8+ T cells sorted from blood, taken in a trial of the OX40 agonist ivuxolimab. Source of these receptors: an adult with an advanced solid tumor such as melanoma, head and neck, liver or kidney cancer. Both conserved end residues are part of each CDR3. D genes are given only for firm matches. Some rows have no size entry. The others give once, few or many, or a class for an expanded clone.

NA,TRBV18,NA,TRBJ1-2,CASSPPSGGVYGYTF,TGTGCCAGCTCACCACCTTCTGGGGGCGTGTATGGCTACACCTTC
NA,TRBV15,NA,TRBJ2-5,CATSRNTGGGETQYF,TGTGCCACCAGCAGAAACACGGGCGGGGGCGAGACCCAGTACTTC
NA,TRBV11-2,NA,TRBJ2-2,CASSLAVTGELFF,TGTGCCAGCAGCTTAGCGGTTACCGGGGAGCTGTTTTTT
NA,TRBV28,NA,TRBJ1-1,CASSLGGLANTEAFF,TGTGCCAGCAGTTTAGGGGGGTTGGCCAACACTGAAGCTTTCTTT
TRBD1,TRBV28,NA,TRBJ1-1,CASSPTLRGRTEAFF,TGTGCCAGCAGTCCCACTTTGAGGGGGCGAACTGAAGCTTTCTTT
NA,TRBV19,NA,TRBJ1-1,CASSIQAPENTEAFF,TGTGCCAGTAGTATTCAGGCCCCGGAGAACACTGAAGCTTTCTTT
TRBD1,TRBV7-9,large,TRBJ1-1,CASSAPQGRSTEAFF,TGTGCCAGCAGCGCCCCACAGGGGAGGAGCACTGAAGCTTTCTTT
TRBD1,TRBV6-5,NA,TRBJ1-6,CASSPQGVSTPLHF,TGTGCCAGCAGTCCACAGGGGGTTTCGACACCCCTCCACTTT
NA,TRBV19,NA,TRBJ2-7,CASSIDTIYEQYF,TGTGCCAGTAGCATCGACACTATCTACGAGCAGTACTTC
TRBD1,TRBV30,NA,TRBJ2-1,CAWPGQGFF,TGTGCCTGGCCGGGACAGGGATTCTTC
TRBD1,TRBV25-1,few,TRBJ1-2,CASSGDRRLNYGYTF,TGTGCCAGCAGTGGGGACAGGAGGCTAAACTATGGCTACACCTTC
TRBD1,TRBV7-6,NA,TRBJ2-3,CASSSGTGETSTDTQYF,TGTGCCAGCAGCTCCGGGACAGGAGAAACTAGCACAGATACGCAGTATTTT
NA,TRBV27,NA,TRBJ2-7,CASSLRTSYEQYF,TGTGCCAGCAGTTTGCGAACTAGCTACGAGCAGTACTTC
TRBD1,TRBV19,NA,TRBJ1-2,CASSPQAGGSDGYTF,TGTGCCAGTAGTCCACAAGCAGGGGGAAGCGATGGCTACACCTTC
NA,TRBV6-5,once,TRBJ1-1,CASSSIPGTIRTEAFF,TGTGCCAGCAGTTCCATACCGGGGACCATCCGGACTGAAGCTTTCTTT
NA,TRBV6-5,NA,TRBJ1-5,CASSYSRQGVEPQHF,TGTGCCAGCAGTTACTCGCGTCAGGGCGTCGAGCCCCAGCATTTT
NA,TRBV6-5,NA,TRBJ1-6,CASGTSYNSPLHF,TGTGCCAGCGGGACCTCCTATAATTCACCCCTCCACTTT
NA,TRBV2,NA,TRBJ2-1,CASSEAPYNEQFF,TGTGCCAGCAGTGAGGCCCCCTACAATGAGCAGTTCTTC
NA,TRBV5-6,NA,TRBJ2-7,CASSSILGGGRHEQYF,TGTGCCAGCAGCTCCATCCTGGGGGGAGGTCGCCACGAGCAGTACTTC
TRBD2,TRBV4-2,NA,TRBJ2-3,CASSQDSASGGLAYTQYF,TGTGCCAGCAGCCAAGATTCGGCTAGCGGGGGGCTGGCCTATACGCAGTATTTT
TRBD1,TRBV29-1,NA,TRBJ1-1,CSGSYRGSNTEAFF,TGCAGCGGTTCCTACAGGGGCTCGAACACTGAAGCTTTCTTT
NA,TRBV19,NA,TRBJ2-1,CASSIGPSSYNEQFF,TGTGCCAGTAGTATAGGCCCATCGTCCTACAATGAGCAGTTCTTC
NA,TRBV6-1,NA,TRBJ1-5,CASSEVGGIRTNVDQPQHF,TGTGCCAGCAGTGAGGTTGGAGGGATTAGAACGAACGTCGATCAGCCCCAGCATTTT
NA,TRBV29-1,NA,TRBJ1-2,CSVEDGAGGYTF,TGCAGCGTTGAAGATGGCGCGGGGGGCTACACCTTC
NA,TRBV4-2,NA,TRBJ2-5,CAIYSVPSQETQYF,TGTGCCATCTATAGCGTCCCTTCTCAAGAGACCCAGTACTTC
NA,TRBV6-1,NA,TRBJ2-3,CASSGSTGRTDTQYF,TGTGCCAGCAGCGGGAGCACAGGGAGGACAGATACGCAGTATTTT
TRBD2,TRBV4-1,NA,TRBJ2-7,CASSQTSSTSYEQYF,TGCGCCAGCAGCCAGACTAGCTCCACTTCCTACGAGCAGTACTTC
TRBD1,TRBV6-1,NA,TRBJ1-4,CATRKDRNEKLFF,TGTGCCACGAGGAAGGACAGGAATGAAAAACTGTTTTTT
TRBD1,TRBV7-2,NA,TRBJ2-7,CASSLAPGQGIYEQYF,TGTGCCAGCAGCTTAGCCCCGGGACAGGGTATTTACGAGCAGTACTTC
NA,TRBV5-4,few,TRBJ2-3,CASSLQVTDTQYF,TGTGCCAGCAGCTTGCAGGTCACAGATACGCAGTATTTT
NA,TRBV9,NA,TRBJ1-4,CASSVGGRGKLFF,TGTGCCAGCAGCGTGGGGGGGCGCGGAAAACTGTTTTTT
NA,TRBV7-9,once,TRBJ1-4,CASSRQENEKLFF,TGTGCCAGCAGCCGACAGGAGAATGAAAAACTGTTTTTT
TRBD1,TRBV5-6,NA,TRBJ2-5,CASSGTGGEETQYF,TGTGCCAGCAGCGGGACAGGGGGCGAGGAGACCCAGTACTTC
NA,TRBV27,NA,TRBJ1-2,CASSLSQGVDGYTF,TGTGCCAGCAGTTTATCGCAAGGGGTTGATGGCTACACCTTC
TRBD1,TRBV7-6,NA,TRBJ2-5,CASSPDRGETQYF,TGTGCCAGCAGCCCAGACAGGGGGGAGACCCAGTACTTC
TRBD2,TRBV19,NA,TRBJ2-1,CASRLSTGTSGGGIYNEQFF,TGTGCCAGTAGACTCTCGACCGGGACTAGCGGGGGTGGGATCTACAATGAGCAGTTCTTC
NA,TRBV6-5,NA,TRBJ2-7,CASSYLGASYEQYF,TGTGCCAGCAGTTACCTAGGGGCCTCCTACGAGCAGTACTTC
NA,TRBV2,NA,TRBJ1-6,CASSNSGPLHF,TGTGCCAGCAGTAACAGTGGGCCCCTCCACTTT
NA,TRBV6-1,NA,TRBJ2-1,CASSEWEGAQLYNEQFF,TGTGCCAGCAGTGAATGGGAGGGGGCGCAGTTGTATAATGAGCAGTTCTTC
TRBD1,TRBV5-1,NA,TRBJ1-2,CASSFGQGPPHGYTF,TGCGCCAGCAGCTTCGGACAGGGCCCTCCCCATGGCTACACCTTC
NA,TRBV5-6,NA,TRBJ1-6,CASSLGSGAASPLHF,TGTGCCAGCAGCTTGGGCTCCGGGGCGGCTTCACCCCTCCACTTT
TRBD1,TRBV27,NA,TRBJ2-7,CASSFLLGQAYEQYF,TGTGCCAGCAGTTTTCTTTTGGGACAGGCATACGAGCAGTACTTC
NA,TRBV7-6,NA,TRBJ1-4,CASSLVQGFEKLFF,TGTGCCAGCAGCTTAGTCCAGGGGTTTGAAAAACTGTTTTTT
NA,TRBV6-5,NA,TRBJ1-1,CASSPQGIPTEAFF,TGTGCCAGCAGTCCCCAGGGGATTCCAACTGAAGCTTTCTTT
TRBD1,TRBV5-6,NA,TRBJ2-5,CASSLPTPQRTGYQETQYF,TGTGCCAGCAGCTTGCCAACTCCCCAACGGACAGGGTACCAAGAGACCCAGTACTTC
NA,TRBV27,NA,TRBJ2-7,CASSLYQGSSYEQYF,TGTGCCAGCAGTTTATATCAGGGGAGCTCCTACGAGCAGTACTTC
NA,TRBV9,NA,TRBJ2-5,CASSVARKGETQYF,TGTGCCAGCAGCGTGGCCAGGAAAGGAGAGACCCAGTACTTC
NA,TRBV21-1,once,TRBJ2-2,CASSKGTRGGYVTGELFF,TGTGCCAGCAGCAAAGGGACGCGGGGGGGCTATGTCACCGGGGAGCTGTTTTTT
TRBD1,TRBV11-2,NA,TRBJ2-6,CASSHSGGFLDSGANVLTF,TGTGCCAGCAGCCACTCAGGGGGCTTCCTTGACTCTGGGGCCAACGTCCTGACTTTC
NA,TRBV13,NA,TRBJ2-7,CASSFPGTYEQYF,TGTGCCAGCAGCTTTCCAGGGACCTACGAGCAGTACTTC
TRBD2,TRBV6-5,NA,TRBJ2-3,CATAGGTSTDTQYF,TGTGCCACAGCGGGGGGCACTAGCACAGATACGCAGTATTTT
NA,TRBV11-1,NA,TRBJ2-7,CASSPTRGWSEQYF,TGTGCCAGCAGCCCTACCAGGGGCTGGAGCGAGCAGTACTTC
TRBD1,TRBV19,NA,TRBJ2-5,CASSIWDRIKSEETQYF,TGTGCCAGTAGTATCTGGGACAGGATTAAGAGTGAAGAGACCCAGTACTTC